This record looks at one TCR beta chain sequence and its context. TCRdb's copy holds only in-frame clones and misses some; the assay was immunoSEQ multiplex PCR. The data contain approximately 69,000 clones, more than 80% of them seen just once; the ten biggest clones take up around 2.2%. This entry belongs to a study of T cell changes during pregnancy in multiple sclerosis. Trimming took 4 bases from V and 5 from J; bases not matched to a gene: 8. The CDR3 spans 15 residues. CDR1 is SGHVS, CDR2 FNYEAQ, per germline. Material: peripheral blood, obtained in the second trimester of pregnancy. The chain has TRBV7-6 and TRBJ2-7; TRBD1 aligns across 10 bases. This TCR was recovered from a female donor in good health, enrolled as a control in a pregnancy study. CDR3 bases: TGTGCCAGCAGCTCGCTTACCGGGACAGGGGACGAGCAGTACTTC. Amino acid sequence: CASSSLTGTGDEQYF.